Included here is one T cell receptor beta chain sequence, with context. The antigen is unknown. The data belong to a study of CD8 T cells in Susac syndrome. General study points: In its TCR sequencing and HLA analysis, the study acknowledged that the number of individuals was relatively small.

cDNA came from roughly 0.47 to 1 ug RNA primed by random hexamers. TCRdb used MiXCR to reprocess the immunoSEQ multiplex PCR reads, holding one entry per CDR3 protein. The sample has roughly 150,000 distinct CDR3 sequences, 85% to 95% seen once. From blood CD8+ and CD4+ T cells, the TCR beta chain was sequenced. The sample consisted of CD8+ T cells from PBMCs. The receptor was isolated from a human donor with multiple sclerosis.

The CDR3: CASWTGAAQETQYF. Written as DNA, the CDR3 is TGTGCCAGTTGGACGGGGGCCGCCCAAGAGACCCAGTACTTC. V usage is TRBV19 and J usage is TRBJ2-5, with D possibly being TRBD1 or TRBD2 (6 bases each). Trimming left V 8 bases short and J 1 base short, with 14 bases between. This CDR3 comprises 14 residues. The germline V gene has CDR1 LNHDA and CDR2 SQIVND (reference sequence).